Listed below are T cell receptor beta chains from one sample, sequenced in a study of T cell changes during pregnancy in multiple sclerosis. The table came from immunoSEQ multiplex PCR; TCRdb's copy has only in-frame clones and leaves some out. The top ten hold around a quarter of the sample, which has around 37,000 clones, 92% seen once. Sample: CD8+ T cells from peripheral blood mononuclear cells, taken before pregnancy. The receptors come from a female donor with multiple sclerosis, enrolled in a pregnancy study. Each CDR3 is given with its conserved first and last residue. A D gene is named only where the DNA matches it firmly. Rows give clone size only sometimes, using once, few, many, or a class for an expanded clone.

TRBV9	TRBJ1-3	.	.	CASSPTGNTIYF	TGTGCCAGCAGCCCCACCGGGAACACCATATATTTT
TRBV29-1	TRBJ2-7	.	.	CSVAKTGLSYEQYF	TGCAGCGTCGCGAAGACCGGACTCTCCTACGAGCAGTACTTC
TRBV15	TRBJ1-5	.	.	CATSRRGSDQPQHF	TGTGCCACCAGCCGGCGAGGGAGCGATCAGCCCCAGCATTTT
TRBV10-3	TRBJ2-7	.	.	CAISPDREQYF	TGTGCCATCAGCCCCGATCGGGAGCAGTACTTC
TRBV19	TRBJ2-7	TRBD1	.	CASSSHPPTGSLREQYF	TGTGCCAGTAGTTCTCACCCGCCGACAGGGAGCTTGAGGGAGCAGTACTTC
TRBV28	TRBJ2-6	.	.	CASSLSYGANVLTF	TGTGCCAGCAGTTTGAGTTACGGGGCCAACGTCCTGACTTTC
TRBV27	TRBJ2-3	TRBD2	.	CASTLSTSGRFADTQYF	TGTGCCAGCACTTTATCGACTAGCGGGAGGTTCGCAGATACGCAGTATTTT
TRBV28	TRBJ2-7	.	.	CASSRDTPYEQYF	TGTGCCAGCAGCCGGGACACACCCTACGAGCAGTACTTC
TRBV7-2	TRBJ1-1	.	.	CASSFSGFEAFF	TGTGCCAGCAGCTTCTCGGGATTTGAAGCTTTCTTT
TRBV5-1	TRBJ1-1	.	.	CASRQGNTEAFF	TGCGCCAGCAGGCAGGGGAACACTGAAGCTTTCTTT
TRBV7-9	TRBJ2-7	TRBD2	.	CASRGGSSYEQYF	TGTGCCAGCCGGGGGGGAAGCTCCTACGAGCAGTACTTC
TRBV27	TRBJ1-1	.	few	CASSLGAGNTEAFF	TGTGCCAGCAGTCTGGGGGCGGGGAACACTGAAGCTTTCTTT
TRBV5-1	TRBJ1-1	TRBD1	.	CASSWNPGTGNRNTEAFF	TGCGCCAGCAGCTGGAACCCGGGGACAGGGAATAGGAACACTGAAGCTTTCTTT
TRBV7-9	TRBJ2-1	TRBD1	.	CASSRGTGGGYNEQFF	TGTGCCAGCAGCCGAGGGACAGGAGGGGGTTACAATGAGCAGTTCTTC
TRBV7-3	TRBJ2-1	TRBD2	.	CASSPGGAGGDEQFF	TGTGCCAGCAGCCCCGGGGGAGCGGGAGGGGATGAGCAGTTCTTC
TRBV9	TRBJ2-7	.	.	CASGGDNEQYF	TGTGCCAGCGGGGGGGACAACGAGCAGTACTTC